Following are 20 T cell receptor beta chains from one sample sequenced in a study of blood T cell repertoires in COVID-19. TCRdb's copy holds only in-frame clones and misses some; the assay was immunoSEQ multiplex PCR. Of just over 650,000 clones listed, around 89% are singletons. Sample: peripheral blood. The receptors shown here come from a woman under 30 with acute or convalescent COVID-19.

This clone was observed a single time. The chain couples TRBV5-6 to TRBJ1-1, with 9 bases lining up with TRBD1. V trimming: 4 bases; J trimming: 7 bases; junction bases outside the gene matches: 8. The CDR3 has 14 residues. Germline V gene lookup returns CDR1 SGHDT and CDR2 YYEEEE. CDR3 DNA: TGTGCCAGCAGCCCACAGGGGGCGCGGATTGAAGCTTTCTTT. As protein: CASSPQGARIEAFF. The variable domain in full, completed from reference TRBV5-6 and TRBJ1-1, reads DAGVTQSPTHLIKTRGQQVTLRCSPKSGHDTVSWYQQALGQGPQFIFQYYEEEERQRGNFPDRFSGHQFPNYSSELNVNALLLGDSALYLCASSPQGARIEAFFGQGTRLTVV.

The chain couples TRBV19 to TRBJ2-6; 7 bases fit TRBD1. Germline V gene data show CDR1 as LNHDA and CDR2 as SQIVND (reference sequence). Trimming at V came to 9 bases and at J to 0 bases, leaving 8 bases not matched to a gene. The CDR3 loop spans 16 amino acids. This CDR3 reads CASLDRTHSGANVLTF. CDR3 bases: TGTGCCAGCCTGGACAGGACCCACTCTGGGGCCAACGTCCTGACTTTC.

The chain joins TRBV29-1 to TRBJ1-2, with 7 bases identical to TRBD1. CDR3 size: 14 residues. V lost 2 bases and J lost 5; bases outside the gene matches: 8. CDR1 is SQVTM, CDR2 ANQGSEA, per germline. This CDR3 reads CSVERGGDRYGYTF. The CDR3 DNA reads TGCAGCGTTGAAAGAGGGGGCGATAGGTATGGCTACACCTTC.

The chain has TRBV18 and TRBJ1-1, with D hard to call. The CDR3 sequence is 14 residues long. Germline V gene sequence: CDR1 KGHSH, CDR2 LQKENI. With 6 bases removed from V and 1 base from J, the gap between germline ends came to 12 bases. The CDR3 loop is CASSLQKANTEAFF. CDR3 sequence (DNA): TGTGCCAGCTCCCTACAGAAAGCGAACACTGAAGCTTTCTTT.

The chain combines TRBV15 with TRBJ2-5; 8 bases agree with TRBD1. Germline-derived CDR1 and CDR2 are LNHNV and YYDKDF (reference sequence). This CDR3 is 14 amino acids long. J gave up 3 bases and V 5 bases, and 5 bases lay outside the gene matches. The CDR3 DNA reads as TGTGCCACCAGCCCCGACAGGGGTGAAGAGACCCAGTACTTC. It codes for CATSPDRGEETQYF.

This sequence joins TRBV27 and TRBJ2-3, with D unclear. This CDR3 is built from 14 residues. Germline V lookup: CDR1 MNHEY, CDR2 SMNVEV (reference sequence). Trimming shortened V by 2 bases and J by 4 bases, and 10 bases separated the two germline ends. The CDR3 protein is CASSLNGQADTQYF. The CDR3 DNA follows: TGTGCCAGCAGTTTAAATGGGCAGGCAGATACGCAGTATTTT.

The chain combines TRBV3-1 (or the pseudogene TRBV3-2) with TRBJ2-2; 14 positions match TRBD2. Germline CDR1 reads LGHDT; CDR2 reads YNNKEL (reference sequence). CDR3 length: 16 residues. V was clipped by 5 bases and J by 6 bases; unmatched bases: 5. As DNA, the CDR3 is TGTGCCAGCAGCAAGACTAGCGGGGGGGCGGCCGGGGAGCTGTTTTTT. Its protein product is CASSKTSGGAAGELFF.

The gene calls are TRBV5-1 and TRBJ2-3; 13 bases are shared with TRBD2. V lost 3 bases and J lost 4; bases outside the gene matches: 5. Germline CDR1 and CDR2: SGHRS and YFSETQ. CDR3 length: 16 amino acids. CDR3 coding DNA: TGCGCCAGCAGCTATACTAGCGGGGGGGCAGCAGATACGCAGTATTTT. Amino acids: CASSYTSGGAADTQYF. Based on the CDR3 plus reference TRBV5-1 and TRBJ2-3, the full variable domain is KAGVTQTPRYLIKTRGQQVTLSCSPISGHRSVSWYQQTPGQGLQFLFEYFSETQRNKGNFPGRFSGRQFSNSRSEMNVSTLELGDSALYLCASSYTSGGAADTQYFGPGTRLTVL.

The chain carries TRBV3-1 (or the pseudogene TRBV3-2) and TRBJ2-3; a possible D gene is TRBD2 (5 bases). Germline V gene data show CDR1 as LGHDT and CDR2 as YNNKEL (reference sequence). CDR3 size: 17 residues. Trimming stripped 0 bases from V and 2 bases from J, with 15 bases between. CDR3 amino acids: CASSQDGRAIYTDTQYF. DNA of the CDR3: TGTGCCAGCAGCCAAGATGGGCGGGCGATCTACACAGATACGCAGTATTTT.

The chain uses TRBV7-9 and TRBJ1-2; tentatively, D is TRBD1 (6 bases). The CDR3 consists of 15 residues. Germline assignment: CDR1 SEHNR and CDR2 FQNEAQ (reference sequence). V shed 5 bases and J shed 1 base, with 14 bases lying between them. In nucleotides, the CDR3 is TGTGCCAGCAGCCAACAAGGACAGTTTAACTATGGCTACACCTTC. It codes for CASSQQGQFNYGYTF.

CDR3 sequence (DNA): TGTGCCAGCAGCCCGCGCCAGGGGGCGAGGATGGAGGGCTACACCTTC. Residues: CASSPRQGARMEGYTF. The chain employs TRBV27 and TRBJ1-2; 8 bases line up with TRBD1. CDR3 length: 16 amino acids. The V segment lost 6 bases and the J segment 8 bases; nucleotides outside the gene matches: 17. CDR1 is MNHEY, CDR2 SMNVEV, per germline (reference sequence).

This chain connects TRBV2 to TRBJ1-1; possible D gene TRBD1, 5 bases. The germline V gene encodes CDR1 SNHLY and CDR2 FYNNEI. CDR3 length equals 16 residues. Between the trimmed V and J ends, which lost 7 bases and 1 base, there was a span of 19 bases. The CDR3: CASNDPGGDRNTEAFF. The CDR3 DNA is TGTGCCAGCAACGACCCGGGAGGTGACAGGAACACTGAAGCTTTCTTT.

This CDR3 reads CASSAQPLAGGDEQYF. CDR3 nucleotide sequence: TGTGCCAGCAGTGCTCAACCACTAGCGGGGGGCGACGAGCAGTACTTC. The chain joins TRBV6-1 to TRBJ2-7; TRBD2 matches 12 bases. The ends lost 4 bases at V and 5 bases at J; junction bases unmatched: 9. The CDR3 runs 16 residues. CDR1 and CDR2 from the germline V gene are MNHNS and SASEGT.

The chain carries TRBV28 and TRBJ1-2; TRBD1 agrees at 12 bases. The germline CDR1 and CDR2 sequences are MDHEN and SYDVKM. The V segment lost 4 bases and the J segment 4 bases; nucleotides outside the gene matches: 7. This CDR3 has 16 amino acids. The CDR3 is CASSYRDRGLFYGYTF. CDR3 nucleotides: TGTGCCAGCAGTTACCGGGACAGGGGGCTTTTCTATGGCTACACCTTC.

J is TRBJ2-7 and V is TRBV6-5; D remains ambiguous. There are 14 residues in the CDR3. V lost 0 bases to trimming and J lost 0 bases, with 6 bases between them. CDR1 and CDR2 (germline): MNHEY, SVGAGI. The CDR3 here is CASSYSAASYEQYF. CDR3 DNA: TGTGCCAGCAGTTACTCGGCGGCCTCCTACGAGCAGTACTTC.

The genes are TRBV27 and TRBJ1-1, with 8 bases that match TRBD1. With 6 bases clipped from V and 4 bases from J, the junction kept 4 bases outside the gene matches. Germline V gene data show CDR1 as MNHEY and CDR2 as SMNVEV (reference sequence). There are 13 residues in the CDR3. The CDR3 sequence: CASRDDRGTEAFF. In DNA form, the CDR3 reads TGTGCCAGCAGGGACGACAGGGGCACTGAAGCTTTCTTT.

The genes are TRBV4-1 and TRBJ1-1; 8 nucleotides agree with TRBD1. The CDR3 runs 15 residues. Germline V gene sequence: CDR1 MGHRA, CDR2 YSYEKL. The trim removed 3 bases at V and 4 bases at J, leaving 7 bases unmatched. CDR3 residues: CASSQNRGMATEAFF. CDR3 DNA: TGCGCCAGCAGCCAGAACAGGGGGATGGCCACTGAAGCTTTCTTT.

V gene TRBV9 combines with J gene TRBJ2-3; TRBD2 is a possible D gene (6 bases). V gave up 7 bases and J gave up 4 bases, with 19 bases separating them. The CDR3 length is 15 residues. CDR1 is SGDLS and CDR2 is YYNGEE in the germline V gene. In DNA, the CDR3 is TGTGCCAGCGCCTTCGGGAGTCGGTCCGCAGATACGCAGTATTTT. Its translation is CASAFGSRSADTQYF.

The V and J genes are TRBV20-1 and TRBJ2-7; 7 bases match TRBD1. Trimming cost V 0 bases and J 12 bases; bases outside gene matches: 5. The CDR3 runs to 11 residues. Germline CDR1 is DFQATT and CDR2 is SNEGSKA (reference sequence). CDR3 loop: CSARDGTVGYF. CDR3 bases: TGCAGTGCTAGAGATGGGACAGTGGGGTACTTC.

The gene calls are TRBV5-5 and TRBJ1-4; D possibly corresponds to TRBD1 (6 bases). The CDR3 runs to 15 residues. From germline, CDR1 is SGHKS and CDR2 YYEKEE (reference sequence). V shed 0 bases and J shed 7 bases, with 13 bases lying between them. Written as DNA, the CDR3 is TGTGCCAGCAGCTTGGTAGGCCAGGGGATTGAAAAACTGTTTTTT. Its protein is CASSLVGQGIEKLFF.